The subject of this entry is one T cell receptor beta chain. Its specific antigen is unknown. Base qualities are not recorded, but no much larger clone differs from it by a single base. The label giving this sample's time point can be read as: five sample-tagged time points from pre-transplant (day -1) to day 368 post-transplant, pooled. Thawed PBMC were stimulated with a CMV IE-1 overlapping peptide library for over ten hours, with no transport inhibitors added. After being thawed and rested overnight, the cells were stimulated in R10 medium along with CD28/CD49d costimulation. The IE-1 peptide library was composed of 15-amino-acid peptides with overlaps of 11 amino acids. Samples from each time point were barcoded using BD Single-Cell Multiplexing Kit Sample Tags, then pooled and stained with sorting antibodies plus oligo-conjugated anti-CD45RA. A BD FACSAria III was used to sort CMV-responsive CD8+CD137+ and CD4+CD154+ T cells at 4-way purity. Blood samples were drawn into EDTA vacutainers and processed by Ficoll gradient within 1-24 hours.

Trimming leaves V shorter by 6 bases and J shorter by 3 bases, with the junction holding 11 bases beyond the gene matches. Including cysteine and phenylalanine, the CDR3 has 16 amino acids. Only the CDR3 DNA stays, 48 bases, in frame from base 1. Based on the germline V gene, the CDR1 and CDR2 sequences are MNHEY and SVGAGI. Receptor amplification or capture employed single-cell sequencing. The run used an Illumina NovaSeq 6000. For cell capture and library preparation, the team used the BD Rhapsody Targeted mRNA and AbSeq Reagent Kit in a microwell format. Libraries were prepared to cover TCR, sample tags, AbSeq, and targeted mRNA from the Human T-Cell Expression Panel plus custom TOX and TOX2 primers. Sequencing of the libraries was performed on an Illumina NovaSeq. The authors' analysis ran thus. The analysis covered around 10,000 cells in total, of which some 6,900 were CD8 T cells and 4494 were CD8 T cells with an identifiable TCR CDR3. Raw data were processed with the BD Rhapsody Targeted Analysis Pipeline with V(D)J processing on the Seven Bridges Genomics platform. SeqGeq 1.6.0 was used for quality control, Sample Tag demultiplexing with Lex-BDSMK, clone identification with VDJ Explorer, and Seurat clustering. Clones making up <1% of CD8 T cells were classified as non-expanded, and clones making up >2.5% of the sample were classified as clonal expansions. The public reads were quality trimmed at Q25 with fastp and then assembled into clones with MiXCR by TCRdb, keeping productive beta chains. Each entry is one CDR3 protein sequence, shown with its most common DNA and genes. TCRdb, rather than the study authors, made the V and J calls. Counted in this sample were roughly 20,000 distinct CDR3 sequences; just over 35% of them appeared once. Less than 30% of the sample is held by the ten biggest clonotypes.

The entry originates in a study of immune aging and cytomegalovirus after organ transplant (dated by TCRdb to the early 2020s). Study-level background: Three-drug immunosuppression with prednisone, tacrolimus, and mycophenolate was given to all transplant recipients.

What the work shows at the level of the full study, not this receptor alone: Following viremia, aged-phenotype cells rose post-transplant in clones of any size, with the rise occurring earlier in large clones (days 200-264) than in small clones. Large clones contained a higher proportion of TEMRA cells, and the seven largest clones (over 1,700 cells) acquired aged and TEMRA cells while losing TCM cells. CD57 was not measured in the sequencing data, so a conservative gene-based aging definition was used instead.

The rearrangement joined TRBV6-5 to TRBJ2-5; 9 bases in between match TRBD2. The clonotype originates from a female donor who had a heart transplant and CMV viremia. This sample comprised CMV peptide-activated CD4+ and CD8+ T cells sorted from blood, obtained at five time points, pooled. Interpreted using the paper, the cell subset or site label stands for: sorted CD8+CD137+ and CD4+CD154+ T cells after 11 to 13 h CMV IE-1 peptide stimulation. CDR3 sequence: CASRRAGGYVEETQYF. Read as DNA, the sequence is TGTGCCAGCAGGCGAGCGGGGGGATATGTGGAAGAGACCCAGTACTTC.